In this sample, the clone carrying this T cell receptor beta chain turned up a few times. Its matching antigen is unknown. This record comes from a study of T-cell memory formation after mild COVID-19. Whole-study results and caveats: Balance between CD4 and CD8 was seen in clones contracting day 15 to 85, and a CD4+ lean was seen in later expanders.

The V end was cut by 3 bases, the J end by 2 bases, with 9 bases between. The CDR3 spans 13 residues. Germline CDR1 is SGDLS and CDR2 is YYNGEE. MiXCR, applied by TCRdb to the 5' RACE reads, yields one record per CDR3 protein. The repertoire has around 200,000 distinct CDR3 sequences, roughly a fifth of them found once; the top ten carry more than 20%. The origin of this receptor is an adult woman who had mild COVID-19 (a few samples of this study predate the infection). Cell type and time point are not known. Material for sequencing was PBMCs or a T cell subset sorted from them (not recorded which). This sequence joins TRBV9 and TRBJ2-7, with D possibly TRBD2 on 6 matching bases. The CDR3 region is CASSAGDAYEQYF. Written as DNA, the CDR3 is TGTGCCAGCAGCGCGGGGGATGCCTACGAGCAGTACTTC.